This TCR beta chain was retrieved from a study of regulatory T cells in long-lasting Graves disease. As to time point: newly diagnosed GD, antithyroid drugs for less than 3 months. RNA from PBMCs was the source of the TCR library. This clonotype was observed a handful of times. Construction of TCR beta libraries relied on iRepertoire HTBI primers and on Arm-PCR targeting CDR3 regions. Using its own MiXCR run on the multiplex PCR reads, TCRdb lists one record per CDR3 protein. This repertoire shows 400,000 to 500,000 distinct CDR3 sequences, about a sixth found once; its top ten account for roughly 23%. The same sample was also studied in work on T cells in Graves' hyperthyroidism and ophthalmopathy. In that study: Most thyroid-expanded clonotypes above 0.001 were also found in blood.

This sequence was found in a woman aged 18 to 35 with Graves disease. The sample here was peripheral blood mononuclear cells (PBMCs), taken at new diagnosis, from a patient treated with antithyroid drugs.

DNA for the CDR3: TGTGCCAGCAGCTTAACTAGAGGAAACCAAGAGACCCAGTACTTC. Protein: CASSLTRGNQETQYF. The chain joins TRBV12-3 or TRBV12-4 to TRBJ2-5; a weak D match, TRBD2 (5 bases). Deletions cut 6 bases from V and 0 bases from J, with 14 bases between. CDR3 length: 15 residues.